This T cell receptor beta chain appears in the sequencing data of a study of shared clonotypes between healthy human individuals. Study results and limitations: Shared clonotypes across all four donors exceeded non-shared ones in generation probability. Blood alone was sampled, and tissue repertoires likely differ.

This clone has only one observation. Antigen: not known. A much larger clone lies a single base off, so this may be a read error. Other DNA variants within this sample encode the same CDR3. Only in-frame clones appear in the TCRdb table, and some are missing; sequencing was by immunoSEQ multiplex PCR. The table has approximately 2.5 million clones, roughly 93% seen once. Trimming stripped 6 bases from V and 3 bases from J, with 4 bases between. There are 11 residues in the CDR3. CDR1 is MDHEN and CDR2 is SYDVKM in the germline V gene. This chain links TRBV28 with TRBJ2-3; no definite D call. Sequenced sample: naive CD4+ T cells from PBMCs. Subset here: CD45RA+ positively selected. The receptor's source is a young man in good health. Some clones in this sample may be carry-over from other donors' samples. The CDR3 spells CASSLTDTQYF. CDR3 bases: TGTGCCAGCAGCTTAACAGATACGCAGTATTTT.